The text below deals with one T cell receptor beta chain. The antigen remains undetermined. This entry belongs to a study of shared clonotypes between healthy human individuals. Findings of the study overall: Incomplete sequencing of sorted subsets was indicated by rarefaction despite large depth.

Generated by immunoSEQ multiplex PCR, the TCRdb table keeps only in-frame clones and is missing some. The sample lists some 1 million clones; approximately 76% were seen once. V shed 1 base and J 11 bases; nucleotides not matched to a gene: 11. CDR1 and CDR2 (germline): MNHNS, SASEGT. CDR3 size: 15 residues. Caucasian adults residing in Nashville, Tennessee made up all the donors. This clonotype was sampled from a man between 18 and 35 years old in good health. The sequencing sample was made of memory CD4+ T cells sorted from blood. As to subset: CD45RA-negative fraction. The chain joins TRBV6-1 to TRBJ1-1, with 9 bases lining up with TRBD1. In DNA, the CDR3 is TGTGCCAGCAGTGAAGTTTGGGGGACAGGGAGCGAGGCTTTCTTT. Translation: CASSEVWGTGSEAFF.